This T cell receptor beta chain was captured by sequencing in a study of T cells in Graves' hyperthyroidism and ophthalmopathy (dated by TCRdb to the late 2010s). For context, the study as a whole: Peripheral blood was sampled at the time of initial diagnosis, prior to any treatment. Prospective prediction of ophthalmopathy was tested in an independent validation cohort of 18 to 20 hyperthyroidism patients and 15 to 17 patients who later progressed to ophthalmopathy. The 75 to 100 discovery patients were divided at random into training and test sets in a 7:3 ratio. In addition, the study compared T-cell repertoires in thyroid tissue and in blood from a handful of Graves' hyperthyroidism patients. The paper describes TCR Vbeta CDR3 sequencing of 135 peripheral blood samples, made up of under 50 ophthalmopathy patients, 70 to 75 hyperthyroidism patients and about 17 progressor patients. To identify distinguishing TCR V-J signatures, a discovery cohort of some 99 patients was used, comprising 43 with Graves' ophthalmopathy and approximately 57 with stable Graves' hyperthyroidism. Following sampling, methimazole starting at 30 mg daily was given to hyperthyroidism patients, and high-dose intravenous methylprednisolone was given to ophthalmopathy patients.

Hyperthyroidism patients were newly diagnosed, with disease duration under 2 months, and aged 18 to 65 years. Any patient with an uncontrolled infection, another autoimmune disease, pregnancy or lactation was excluded. Diagnoses were established on the basis of clinical symptoms, serum thyroxine and TRAb, thyroid ultrasound, and orbital computed tomography. Blood from progressor patients was drawn when they were first diagnosed with hyperthyroidism, before any ophthalmopathy symptoms appeared. Ficoll-Paque density gradient centrifugation was used to isolate PBMCs from 8 to 10 ml of fresh peripheral blood. Progressor patients were initially diagnosed with Graves' hyperthyroidism and developed ophthalmopathy during follow-up. Total RNA was extracted with Trizol reagent, and quality was checked on an Agilent 2100 Bioanalyzer. Findings and caveats that apply to the study as a whole: Blood samples also contained most of the expanded thyroid clonotypes (frequency above 0.001), which suggests that blood repertoires may reflect thyroid immune responses. Ophthalmopathy was separated from stable hyperthyroidism by a 13 V-J signature model, with about 86% sensitivity and 81% to 82% specificity obtained in cross-validation and 80%/75% obtained in testing. Sample size was not statistically predetermined, and investigators were not blinded to group allocation. In validation, progression to ophthalmopathy was predicted by the model with 70.59% sensitivity and 72.22% specificity, a median of approximately 6.5 months before onset.

This clonotype was seen ten or more times. Its antigen target is currently unknown. Base qualities are not at hand, and no much larger clone is one base apart. The CDR3, from cysteine to phenylalanine, totals 12 residues. CDR3 DNA is the only sequence kept; it has 36 bases, read in frame from the first base. V loses 4 bases, J loses 7 bases, and the germline ends lie 11 bases apart. According to the germline V gene, CDR1 reads SGHRS and CDR2 reads YFSETQ. TCR beta CDR3 regions were amplified from RNA transcripts. The TCR CDR3 was subjected to a first round of RT-PCR using the HTBI primer set and the Qiagen OneStep RT-PCR kit. The libraries were constructed in a second round of multiplex PCR and then size-selected and purified. Libraries were sequenced paired-end with 100 bp reads on an Illumina HiSeq2000. The original methods were these. SOAPnuke was used to process the raw data, throwing out any read that contained adapters or uncalled bases, had a mean Phred below 15, or lacked an exact constant-primer or identifier match. High-quality paired reads were merged using COPE v1.2.5, and each unique nucleotide sequence was defined as a clonotype. MiTCR v1.1 was used to align the clonotypes against IMGT TRBV, TRBD and TRBJ reference segments. The analysis was restricted to V-J combinations with a frequency above 0.0001, which together covered roughly 99% of the repertoires. A TCS score was defined as the ratio of F50 (clonal expansion) to E x V (chaos), with BLOSUM62-based TCRdist applied between CDR3 peptides within each V-J. Welch's t-statistics and random forest reduced 500 to 650 V-J features to roughly 13, which were used in a naive Bayes classifier (R e1071). The raw public data were reprocessed by TCRdb itself: fastp quality trimming at Q25, MiXCR clonotype calling, in-frame beta chains only. Here each entry gathers all rows of one CDR3 protein and keeps the most common genes and DNA. The V and J calls come from TCRdb's annotation, not from the publication. The sample table lists almost 600,000 distinct CDR3 sequences, approximately 14% of them with a count of one. Of the sample, roughly 5.5% falls within the top ten clones.

The sequence is built from TRBV5-1 and TRBJ1-2, with an unclear D gene assignment. The specimen was blood. The sequence was obtained from a woman in her 30s with Graves' hyperthyroidism that later progressed to Graves' ophthalmopathy. The DNA sequence is TGCGCCAGCAGCGAGGCCCAGTCTGGCTACACCTTC. Its protein is CASSEAQSGYTF.